A selection of T cell receptor beta chains follows, all from one sample in a study of blood T cell repertoires in COVID-19. Clones were read by immunoSEQ multiplex PCR, and TCRdb kept only the in-frame ones, dropping some. The sample contains about 200,000 clones, roughly four fifths of which appear only once. The sequenced sample consisted of PBMCs or T cells enriched from blood (not recorded which). These receptors came from a man aged 40-50 years who had recovered from COVID-19. Each CDR3 is given with its conserved first and last residue. The D gene is left open where the match is weak. Expanded clones get a size class; other rows say once, few or many, or leave the size out.

clone size	V gene	J gene	D gene	CDR3 DNA	CDR3 protein
.	TRBV2	TRBJ1-2	.	TGTGCCAGCATAGACAATTCGCCGGGCTACACCTTC	CASIDNSPGYTF
.	TRBV7-2	TRBJ1-4	.	TGTGCCAGCAGCCCCCAAATGCGGGAAAAACTGTTTTTT	CASSPQMREKLFF
.	TRBV4-2	TRBJ1-2	TRBD1	TGTGCCAGCAGCCAGGGACAGGGATGGGACTATGGCTACACCTTC	CASSQGQGWDYGYTF
.	TRBV18	TRBJ1-4	.	TGTGCCAGCTCACTCACGAGAGGTGATGAAAAACTGTTTTTT	CASSLTRGDEKLFF
once	TRBV7-9	TRBJ2-5	TRBD2	TGTGCCAGCAGCCGACGTTCTAGCGGGGGAGAGACCCAGTACTTC	CASSRRSSGGETQYF
.	TRBV24-1	TRBJ2-5	TRBD1	TGTGCCACCAGTGGGACCGGGACAGGGAGCTTTGGGGAGACCCAGTACTTC	CATSGTGTGSFGETQYF
once	TRBV25-1	TRBJ2-2	TRBD2	TGTGCCAGCATCCCAAACGGGGGGTACACCGGGGAGCTGTTTTTT	CASIPNGGYTGELFF
.	TRBV5-1	TRBJ1-1	.	TGCGCCAGCAGCTTGGCACAGGGCGGAGGGAACACTGAAGCTTTCTTT	CASSLAQGGGNTEAFF
.	TRBV2	TRBJ2-3	TRBD2	TGTGCCAGCATCCGGGACTACCTCACAGATACGCAGTATTTT	CASIRDYLTDTQYF
few	TRBV5-1	TRBJ1-1	TRBD1	TGCGCCAGCAGCTTGTACGGGGGACAGGGCACTGAAGCTTTCTTT	CASSLYGGQGTEAFF
.	TRBV29-1	TRBJ2-3	TRBD2	TGCAGCTCACCGGGGCTAGCGGCAGATACGCAGTATTTT	CSSPGLAADTQYF
.	TRBV28	TRBJ1-4	.	TGTGCCAGCAGTCTATCTTCAGTTGCAACTAATGAAAAACTGTTTTTT	CASSLSSVATNEKLFF
.	TRBV24-1	TRBJ2-1	TRBD1	TGTGCCACCAGTGATCCAGGACAGGGGGCGAATGAGCAGTTCTTC	CATSDPGQGANEQFF
.	TRBV5-4	TRBJ2-4	.	TGTGCCAGCAGCTTGAAACAGGGAGCCGACATTCAGTACTTC	CASSLKQGADIQYF
.	TRBV9	TRBJ1-2	.	TGTGCCAGCAGCGAACTATCGGTTCCTTATGGCTACACCTTC	CASSELSVPYGYTF
few	TRBV4-3	TRBJ1-2	TRBD1	TGCGCCAGCAGCCAAGAGGGTCCCGGGACAGGGGGCTATGGCTACACCTTC	CASSQEGPGTGGYGYTF
once	TRBV7-8	TRBJ1-5	TRBD1	TGTGCCAGCAGCCGACAGGGTTATCAGCCCCAGCATTTT	CASSRQGYQPQHF
few	TRBV6-1	TRBJ1-2	.	TGTGCCAGCAGTGAGTCAGTCGACTATGGCTACACCTTC	CASSESVDYGYTF
.	TRBV14	TRBJ2-7	.	TGTGCCAGCAGCCAAGTTGGGGCAGGTAATAGATACGAGCAGTACTTC	CASSQVGAGNRYEQYF
.	TRBV7-8	TRBJ2-3	TRBD2	TGTGCCAGCAGCTTAGTGTTAGCGGGAGGGCCATCGTATTTT	CASSLVLAGGPSYF
.	TRBV11-2	TRBJ2-7	.	TGTGCCAGCAGCTTACAGCGTGGCGGCGTCTCCTACGAGCAGTACTTC	CASSLQRGGVSYEQYF
few	TRBV28	TRBJ1-2	.	TGTGCCAGCAGTTTTCCTTCGTGGCCCGTTAGCCTCTATGGCTACACCTTC	CASSFPSWPVSLYGYTF
.	TRBV18	TRBJ2-5	.	TGTGCCAGCTCCGAGGGACTCGGAGAGACCCAGTACTTC	CASSEGLGETQYF
.	TRBV25-1	TRBJ2-5	.	TGTGCCAGCAGTGAATCTGGCATGGAGACCCAGTACTTC	CASSESGMETQYF
.	TRBV7-2	TRBJ2-1	TRBD2	TGTGCCGGTACTAGCGGGAGGGCCTACAATGAGCAGTTCTTC	CAGTSGRAYNEQFF
many	TRBV5-6	TRBJ2-5	.	TGTGCCAGCAGCTTGGGGCAGATCCAAGAGACCCAGTACTTC	CASSLGQIQETQYF
.	TRBV7-8	TRBJ2-5	.	TGTGCCAGCAGTTTTGGCGAGACCCAGTACTTC	CASSFGETQYF
.	TRBV6-2/TRBV6-3	TRBJ2-7	.	TGTGCCAGCAGTTACCCTCAGGGGCCCGACTCCTACGAGCAGTACTTC	CASSYPQGPDSYEQYF
.	TRBV19	TRBJ1-6	.	TGTGCCAGTAGCATTGCGCAGGGAAATTCACCCCTCCACTTT	CASSIAQGNSPLHF
.	TRBV12-3/TRBV12-4	TRBJ1-2	TRBD1	TGTGCCAGCCGCCCGGGACAGGCGAATGGCTACACCTTC	CASRPGQANGYTF
.	TRBV28	TRBJ1-2	.	TGTGCCAGCAGTTTGGGGGGGGTACAGCCTAACTATGGCTACACCTTC	CASSLGGVQPNYGYTF
once	TRBV27	TRBJ1-2	TRBD1	TGTGCCAGCAGTTCCCCAGCAGGGGGCCGGAGAGGATATGGCTACACCTTC	CASSSPAGGRRGYGYTF
.	TRBV5-1	TRBJ2-1	TRBD1	TGCGCCAGCAGCCTGGACAGGTACAATGAGCAGTTCTTC	CASSLDRYNEQFF
.	TRBV6-1	TRBJ2-5	.	TGTGCCAGCAGTGCCTGGACTGGGGGCTTGGGAGAGACCCAGTACTTC	CASSAWTGGLGETQYF
once	TRBV28	TRBJ2-5	TRBD2	TGTGCCATAAGCGGGAGGCTCATAGAGACCCAGTACTTC	CAISGRLIETQYF
.	TRBV5-1	TRBJ2-7	TRBD2	TGCGCCAGCAGCTTAGCGGGGTACTCCTACGAGCAGTACTTC	CASSLAGYSYEQYF
.	TRBV27	TRBJ2-3	TRBD2	TGTGCCAGCAGTTACTTTTCGACTAGCGGGGGGTGGGCAGATACGCAGTATTTT	CASSYFSTSGGWADTQYF
.	TRBV5-8	TRBJ1-1	.	TGTGCCAGCAGGCCGGGCGGGAGGGGAGGAATACCTGAAGCTTTCTTT	CASRPGGRGGIPEAFF
.	TRBV2	TRBJ1-3	.	TGTGCCAGCGGGATGGGGGCCTCCTCTGGAAACACCATATATTTT	CASGMGASSGNTIYF
.	TRBV4-1	TRBJ1-2	.	TGCGCCAGCAGCCAAGCGGGGGTGGATGGCTACACCTTC	CASSQAGVDGYTF
once	TRBV5-1	TRBJ2-2	.	TGCGCCAGCAGCCCTCGATCCCCGAGCACCGGGGAGCTGTTTTTT	CASSPRSPSTGELFF
.	TRBV28	TRBJ2-7	TRBD1	TGTGCCAGCAGTTTCCCGACAGGGGGCACTTATAGCTACGAGCAGTACTTC	CASSFPTGGTYSYEQYF
few	TRBV7-9	TRBJ1-2	TRBD1	TGTGCCAGCAGCGTACGGGACAGGGGGTTTAACTATGGCTACACCTTC	CASSVRDRGFNYGYTF
.	TRBV7-3	TRBJ1-2	TRBD1	TGTGCCAGCAGCCCGGGACAGGGACCTAACTATGGCTACACCTTC	CASSPGQGPNYGYTF
once	TRBV9	TRBJ1-2	.	TGTGCCAGCAGCGTTGACAGTATAAGGGTTGGCTACACCTTC	CASSVDSIRVGYTF
few	TRBV6-5	TRBJ1-5	.	TGTGCCAGCAGTTTTTCAGGGGGCAATCAGCCCCAGCATTTT	CASSFSGGNQPQHF
.	TRBV7-2	TRBJ1-2	TRBD1	TGTGCCAGCAGCCAGGGGGCAGGTCAGGGCTACACCTTC	CASSQGAGQGYTF
few	TRBV9	TRBJ2-5	.	TGTGCCAGCAGCCCAGGCTACAGGGCCGACCCGGGGACCCAGTACTTC	CASSPGYRADPGTQYF
.	TRBV7-2	TRBJ2-7	.	TGTGCCAGCAACCATGCGGGGTATTCTCACTCCTACGAGCAGTACTTC	CASNHAGYSHSYEQYF
.	TRBV19	TRBJ1-5	.	TGTGCCAGTAGTAAGGGGGTGTGGCAGAATAGCAATCAGCCCCAGCATTTT	CASSKGVWQNSNQPQHF
.	TRBV5-4	TRBJ1-2	.	TGTGCCAGCAGCTTGGGAGGGGGTGTGCGTGGCTACACCTTC	CASSLGGGVRGYTF
.	TRBV3-1/TRBV3-2	TRBJ1-1	TRBD1	TGTGCCAGCAGCCAAGGGCAGGGGGACACTGAAGCTTTCTTT	CASSQGQGDTEAFF
.	TRBV28	TRBJ2-7	.	TGTGCCAGCAGTTCCCCCTCCTTGGAGCAGTACTTC	CASSSPSLEQYF
.	TRBV5-6	TRBJ1-6	.	TGTGCCAGCAGCTCCCTCGGGGGTTACCAGTCACCCCTCCACTTT	CASSSLGGYQSPLHF
.	TRBV19	TRBJ1-1	TRBD1	TGTGCCAGCAAAGAGGGGGCATACACTGAAGCTTTCTTT	CASKEGAYTEAFF
.	TRBV2	TRBJ1-2	.	TGTGCCAGCAGTGGGGACTCGGGCTATGGCTACACCTTC	CASSGDSGYGYTF
.	TRBV28	TRBJ1-5	.	TGTGCCAGCAAGGGACACCGTTACGATCAGCCCCAGCATTTT	CASKGHRYDQPQHF
.	TRBV30	TRBJ2-5	TRBD2	TGTGCCTCCGGAGGTGCAGCGGGAGTTTGGGAGACCCAGTACTTC	CASGGAAGVWETQYF
.	TRBV5-4	TRBJ2-1	TRBD1	TGTGCCAGCAGCTTATCGCAGGGGGAGAGTGAGCAGTTCTTC	CASSLSQGESEQFF
once	TRBV3-1/TRBV3-2	TRBJ1-1	.	TGTGCCAGCAGCCAATTAGGCAGGGGTGGTGAAGCTTTCTTT	CASSQLGRGGEAFF